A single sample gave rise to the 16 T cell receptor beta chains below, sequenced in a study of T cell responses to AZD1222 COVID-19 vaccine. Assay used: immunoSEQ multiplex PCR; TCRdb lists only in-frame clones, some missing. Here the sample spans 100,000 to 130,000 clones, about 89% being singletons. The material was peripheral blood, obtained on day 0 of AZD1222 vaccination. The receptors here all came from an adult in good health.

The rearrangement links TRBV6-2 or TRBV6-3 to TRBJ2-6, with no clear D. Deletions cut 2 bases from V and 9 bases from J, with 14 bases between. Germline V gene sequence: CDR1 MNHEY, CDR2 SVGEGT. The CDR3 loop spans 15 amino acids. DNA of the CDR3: TGTGCCAGCAGTTACGGCGGCCTTGGAGACAACGTCCTGACTTTC. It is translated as CASSYGGLGDNVLTF.

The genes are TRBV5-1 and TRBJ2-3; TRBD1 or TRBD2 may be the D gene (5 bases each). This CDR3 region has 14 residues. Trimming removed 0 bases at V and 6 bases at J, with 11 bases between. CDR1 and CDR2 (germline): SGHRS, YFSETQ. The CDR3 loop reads CASSLGQGEDTQYF. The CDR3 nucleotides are TGCGCCAGCAGCTTGGGGCAGGGAGAGGATACGCAGTATTTT.

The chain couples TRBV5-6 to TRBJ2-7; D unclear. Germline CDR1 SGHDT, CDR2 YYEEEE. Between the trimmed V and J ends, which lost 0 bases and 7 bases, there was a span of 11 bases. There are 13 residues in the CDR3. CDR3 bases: TGTGCCAGCAGCTTGGTAGGTCTGGGGGAGCAGTACTTC. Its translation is CASSLVGLGEQYF.

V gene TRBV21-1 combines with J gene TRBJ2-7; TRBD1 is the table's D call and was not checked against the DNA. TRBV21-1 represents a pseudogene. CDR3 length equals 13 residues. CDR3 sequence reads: CASIPGQVPEQYF. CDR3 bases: TGTGCCAGCATCCCGGGACAGGTCCCCGAGCAGTACTTC.

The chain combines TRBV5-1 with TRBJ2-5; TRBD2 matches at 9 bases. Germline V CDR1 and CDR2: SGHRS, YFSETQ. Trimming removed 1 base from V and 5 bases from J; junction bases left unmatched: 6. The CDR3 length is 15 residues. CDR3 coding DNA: TGCGCCAGCAGCTTGTCTGCGGGAGGGCCGGAGACCCAGTACTTC. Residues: CASSLSAGGPETQYF.

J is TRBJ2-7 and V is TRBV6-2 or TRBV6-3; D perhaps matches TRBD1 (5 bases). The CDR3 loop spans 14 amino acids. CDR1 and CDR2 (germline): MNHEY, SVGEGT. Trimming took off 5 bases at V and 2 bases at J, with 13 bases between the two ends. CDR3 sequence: CASSPSRATYEQYF. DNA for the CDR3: TGTGCCAGCAGTCCCTCCAGGGCCACCTACGAGCAGTACTTC.

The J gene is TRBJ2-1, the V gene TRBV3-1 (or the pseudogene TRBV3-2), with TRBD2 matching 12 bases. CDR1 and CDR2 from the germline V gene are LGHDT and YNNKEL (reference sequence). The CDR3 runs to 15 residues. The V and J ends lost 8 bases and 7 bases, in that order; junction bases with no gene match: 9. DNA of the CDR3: TGTGCCAGCCACCAGACTAGCGGGAGTGGTAATGAGCAGTTCTTC. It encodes CASHQTSGSGNEQFF.

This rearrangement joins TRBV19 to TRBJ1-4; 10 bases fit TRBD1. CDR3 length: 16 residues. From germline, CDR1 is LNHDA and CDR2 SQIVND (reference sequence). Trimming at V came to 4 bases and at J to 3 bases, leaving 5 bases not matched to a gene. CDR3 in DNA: TGTGCCAGTAGTAGGCGACAGGGGGCTGCTAATGAAAAACTGTTTTTT. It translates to CASSRRQGAANEKLFF.

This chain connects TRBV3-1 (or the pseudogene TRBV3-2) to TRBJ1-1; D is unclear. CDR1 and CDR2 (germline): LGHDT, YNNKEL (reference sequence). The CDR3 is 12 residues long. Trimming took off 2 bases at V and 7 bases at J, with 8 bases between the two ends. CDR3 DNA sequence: TGTGCCAGCAGCCAATACATTGATGAAGCTTTCTTT. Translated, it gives CASSQYIDEAFF.

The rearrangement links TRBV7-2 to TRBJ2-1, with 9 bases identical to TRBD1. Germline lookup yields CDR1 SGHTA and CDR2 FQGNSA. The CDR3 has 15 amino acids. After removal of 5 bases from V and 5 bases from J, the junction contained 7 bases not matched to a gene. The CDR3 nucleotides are TGTGCCAGCAGCCTACCGGGACAGGGCAACAATGAGCAGTTCTTC. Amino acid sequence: CASSLPGQGNNEQFF. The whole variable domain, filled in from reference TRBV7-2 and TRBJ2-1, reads GAGVSQSPSNKVTEKGKDVELRCDPISGHTALYWYRQSLGQGLEFLIYFQGNSAPDKSGLPSDRFSAERTGGSVSTLTIQRTQQEDSAVYLCASSLPGQGNNEQFFGPGTRLTVL.

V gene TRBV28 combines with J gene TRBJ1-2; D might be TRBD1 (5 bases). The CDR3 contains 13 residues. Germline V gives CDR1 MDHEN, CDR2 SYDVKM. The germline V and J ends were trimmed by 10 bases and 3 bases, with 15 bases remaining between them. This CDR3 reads CATTPGKDYGYTF. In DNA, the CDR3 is TGTGCCACCACCCCAGGGAAAGACTATGGCTACACCTTC.

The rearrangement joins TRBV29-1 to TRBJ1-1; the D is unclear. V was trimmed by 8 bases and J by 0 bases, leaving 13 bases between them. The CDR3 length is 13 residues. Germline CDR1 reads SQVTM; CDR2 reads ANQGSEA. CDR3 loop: CSTMGNLNTEAFF. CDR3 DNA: TGCAGCACCATGGGGAATTTGAACACTGAAGCTTTCTTT.

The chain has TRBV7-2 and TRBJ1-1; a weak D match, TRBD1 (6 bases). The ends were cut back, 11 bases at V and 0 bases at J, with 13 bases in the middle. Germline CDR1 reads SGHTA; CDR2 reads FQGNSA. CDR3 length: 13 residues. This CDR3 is CAGGRGMNTEAFF. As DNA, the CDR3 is TGTGCCGGGGGGCGGGGTATGAACACTGAAGCTTTCTTT.

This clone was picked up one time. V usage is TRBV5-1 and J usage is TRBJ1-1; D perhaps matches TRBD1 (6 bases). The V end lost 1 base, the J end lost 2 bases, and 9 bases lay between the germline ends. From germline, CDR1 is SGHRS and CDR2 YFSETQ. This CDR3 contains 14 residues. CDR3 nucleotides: TGCGCCAGCAGCTTGATACAGGGTAACACTGAAGCTTTCTTT. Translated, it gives CASSLIQGNTEAFF.

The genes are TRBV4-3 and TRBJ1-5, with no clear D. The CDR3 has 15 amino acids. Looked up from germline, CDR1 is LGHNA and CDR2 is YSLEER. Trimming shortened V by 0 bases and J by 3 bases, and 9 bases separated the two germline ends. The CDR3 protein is CASSQESGYNQPQHF. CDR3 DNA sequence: TGCGCCAGCAGCCAAGAGTCGGGTTACAATCAGCCCCAGCATTTT.

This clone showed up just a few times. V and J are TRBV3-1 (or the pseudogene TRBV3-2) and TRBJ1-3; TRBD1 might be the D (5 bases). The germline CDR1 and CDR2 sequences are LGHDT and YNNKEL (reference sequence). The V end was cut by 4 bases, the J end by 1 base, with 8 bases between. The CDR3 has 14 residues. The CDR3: CASSRDRSGNTIYF. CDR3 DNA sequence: TGTGCCAGCAGCCGGGACCGATCTGGAAACACCATATATTTT.